The 27 T cell receptor beta chains reported below all come from one sample, sequenced in a study of radiotherapy plus CTLA-4 blockade in lung cancer. Sequencing used immunoSEQ multiplex PCR; TCRdb keeps in-frame clones, though not all of them. This sample yields about 88,000 clones, of which 60% to 80% are seen a single time; over 13% belongs to the top ten. The sample in question was peripheral blood, obtained from a patient treated with radiotherapy plus ipilimumab. The origin of the receptors is a human donor with non-small cell lung cancer that progressed on radiotherapy plus ipilimumab.

V is TRBV2 and J is TRBJ2-1; D possibly uses TRBD1 or TRBD2 (5 bases each). V shed 8 bases and J shed 4 bases, with 9 bases lying between them. The length of the CDR3 is 12 residues. The germline V gene encodes CDR1 SNHLY and CDR2 FYNNEI. CDR3 DNA sequence: TGTGCCAGCCGGGACGGATACAATGAGCAGTTCTTC. Encoded protein: CASRDGYNEQFF.

This clone was observed once. The chain uses TRBV27 and TRBJ1-1; a weak D match, TRBD1 (6 bases). The CDR3 loop spans 14 amino acids. Trimming removed 6 bases at V and 2 bases at J, with 13 bases between. CDR1 is MNHEY, CDR2 SMNVEV, per germline (reference sequence). The CDR3 spells CASRKGGTNTEAFF. CDR3 DNA sequence: TGTGCCAGCAGGAAGGGGGGGACAAACACTGAAGCTTTCTTT.

The chain links TRBV2 to TRBJ1-2, with 7 bases fitting TRBD1. CDR3 length: 13 residues. The germline V gene has CDR1 SNHLY and CDR2 FYNNEI. The V gene end was trimmed by 10 bases and the J gene end by 1 base; junction bases not matched to a gene: 6. The DNA for the CDR3 is TGTGCCACCTCAGGGGGATATAACTATGGCTACACCTTC. Its protein product is CATSGGYNYGYTF.

The rearrangement joins TRBV2 to TRBJ2-7; D perhaps matches TRBD1 (5 bases). Trimming shortened V by 1 base and J by 2 bases, and 9 bases separated the two germline ends. Germline V gene lookup returns CDR1 SNHLY and CDR2 FYNNEI. The CDR3 has 14 residues. CDR3 sequence (DNA): TGTGCCAGCAGTGAAGATCAGGGCCCCTACGAGCAGTACTTC. This encodes CASSEDQGPYEQYF.

The chain combines TRBV7-9 with TRBJ1-4, with TRBD1 matching 7 bases. Germline values: CDR1 SEHNR, CDR2 FQNEAQ (reference sequence). There are 15 residues in the CDR3. V trimming: 5 bases; J trimming: 8 bases; junction bases outside the gene matches: 11. CDR3: CASSGSDRKGEKLFF. CDR3 DNA sequence: TGTGCCAGCAGCGGATCGGACAGGAAAGGCGAAAAACTGTTTTTT. The variable domain in full, with the rest retrieved from reference TRBV7-9 and TRBJ1-4, is DTGVSQNPRHKITKRGQNVTFRCDPISEHNRLYWYRQTLGQGPEFLTYFQNEAQLEKSRLLSDRFSAERPKGSFSTLEIQRTEQGDSAMYLCASSGSDRKGEKLFFGSGTQLSVL.

The V gene is TRBV5-4, the J gene TRBJ2-7, with a possible D match to TRBD2 (6 bases). Germline lookup yields CDR1 SGHNT and CDR2 YYREEE (reference sequence). Trimming removed 0 bases at V and 3 bases at J, with 10 bases between. The CDR3 length is 14 residues. As DNA, the CDR3 is TGTGCCAGCAGCTTGGCTTCGGGGGTCTACGAGCAGTACTTC. It codes for CASSLASGVYEQYF.

V is TRBV5-4 and J is TRBJ2-2; TRBD2 agrees at 12 bases. Germline CDR1 and CDR2: SGHNT and YYREEE (reference sequence). V trimming: 0 bases; J trimming: 7 bases; junction bases outside the gene matches: 4. The CDR3 totals 16 residues. The DNA for the CDR3 is TGTGCCAGCAGCTTGGGGGGACTAGCGGGTGGCGGGGAGCTGTTTTTT. Residues: CASSLGGLAGGGELFF.

The chain couples TRBV27 to TRBJ2-3; 11 nucleotides agree with TRBD2. The germline CDR1 and CDR2 sequences are MNHEY and SMNVEV (reference sequence). J was trimmed by 2 bases and V by 8 bases; bases with no gene match: 6. This CDR3 has 15 residues. This CDR3 reads CASALGLADTDTQYF. In nucleotides, the CDR3 is TGTGCCAGCGCCTTGGGACTAGCGGACACAGATACGCAGTATTTT.

The V call is TRBV6-5, the J call TRBJ2-1; 8 positions match TRBD2. V lost 0 bases and J lost 6; bases outside the gene matches: 1. CDR3 length: 14 amino acids. Per the germline V gene, CDR1 is MNHEY and CDR2 is SVGAGI. CDR3 region: CASSYSLAGNEQFF. Written as DNA, the CDR3 is TGTGCCAGCAGTTACTCCCTAGCGGGCAATGAGCAGTTCTTC.

The chain couples TRBV7-2 to TRBJ2-7, with 7 nucleotides matching TRBD2. Germline V lookup: CDR1 SGHTA, CDR2 FQGNSA. This CDR3 is 14 amino acids long. The trim removed 3 bases at V and 3 bases at J, leaving 5 bases unmatched. CDR3 loop: CASSFGGGNYEQYF. CDR3 coding DNA: TGTGCCAGCAGCTTCGGCGGGGGTAACTACGAGCAGTACTTC. Together with reference TRBV7-2 and TRBJ2-7, the CDR3 gives the full variable domain: GAGVSQSPSNKVTEKGKDVELRCDPISGHTALYWYRQSLGQGLEFLIYFQGNSAPDKSGLPSDRFSAERTGGSVSTLTIQRTQQEDSAVYLCASSFGGGNYEQYFGPGTRLTVT.

This clone showed up just a few times. The chain links TRBV9 to TRBJ2-3; 16 nucleotides line up with TRBD2. V lost 4 bases, J lost 4 bases, and 6 bases stayed unmatched. The CDR3 covers 17 residues. Germline loops: CDR1 SGDLS, CDR2 YYNGEE. The CDR3 bases are TGTGCCAGCAGCCCAAGAGGGACTAGCGGGAGGGCAGATACGCAGTATTTT. Its translation is CASSPRGTSGRADTQYF.

The chain joins TRBV5-1 to TRBJ1-2; possibly TRBD1 for D (5 bases). The germline gives CDR1 SGHRS, CDR2 YFSETQ. The CDR3 has 15 amino acids. Trimming removed 4 bases at V and 3 bases at J, with 16 bases between. Here the CDR3 reads CASSIRPGYHYGYTF. The DNA of the CDR3 is TGCGCCAGCAGCATCCGACCAGGGTACCACTATGGCTACACCTTC.

This clone was recorded a few times. The chain combines TRBV2 with TRBJ2-3; D is unresolved. Germline V lookup: CDR1 SNHLY, CDR2 FYNNEI. The CDR3 totals 15 residues. V was cut by 8 bases and J by 2 bases, with 17 bases left in between. CDR3 DNA: TGTGCCAGCGAACCATACGGGCCCTACACAGATACGCAGTATTTT. This encodes CASEPYGPYTDTQYF. The full variable domain, with the rest looked up from reference TRBV2 and TRBJ2-3, is EPEVTQTPSHQVTQMGQEVILRCVPISNHLYFYWYRQILGQKVEFLVSFYNNEISEKSEIFDDQFSVERPDGSNFTLKIRSTKLEDSAMYFCASEPYGPYTDTQYFGPGTRLTVL.

This clone was recorded a few times. The rearrangement joins TRBV4-3 to TRBJ1-1; D is perhaps TRBD1 (6 bases). CDR1 is LGHNA, CDR2 YSLEER, per germline. The V and J ends lost 3 bases and 0 bases respectively, with 8 bases between them. The CDR3 spans 14 residues. CDR3 DNA sequence: TGCGCCAGCAGCCAGGACAGCATGAACACTGAAGCTTTCTTT. As protein: CASSQDSMNTEAFF.

CDR3 sequence (DNA): TGTGCCAGCAGCTTCGCGGACAGCTACAACTATGGCTACACCTTC. Protein product: CASSFADSYNYGYTF. This rearrangement joins TRBV7-9 to TRBJ1-2, with D possibly TRBD1 on 6 matching bases. CDR1 and CDR2 (germline): SEHNR, FQNEAQ (reference sequence). CDR3 size: 15 residues. Trimming removed 3 bases from V and 2 bases from J, with 13 bases in between.

CDR3 region: CASSLLQGTTATNEKLFF. CDR3 DNA sequence: TGTGCCAGCAGTTTACTCCAGGGTACCACTGCAACTAATGAAAAACTGTTTTTT. The rearrangement joins TRBV28 to TRBJ1-4; maybe TRBD1 (5 bases). Germline V gene sequence: CDR1 MDHEN, CDR2 SYDVKM. V gave up 2 bases and J gave up 0 bases, with 16 bases separating them. This CDR3 has 18 amino acids.

The sample holds one count of this clone. The rearrangement links TRBV19 to TRBJ2-7, with 7 bases aligning to TRBD1. CDR1 and CDR2 (germline): LNHDA, SQIVND (reference sequence). The CDR3 contains 14 residues. V shed 3 bases and J 4 bases; nucleotides not matched to a gene: 6. The CDR3 spells CASSIQGDHYEQYF. The CDR3 DNA reads TGTGCCAGTAGTATCCAGGGGGACCATTACGAGCAGTACTTC.

This clone was observed once. V gene TRBV13 combines with J gene TRBJ2-7; possibly TRBD1 or TRBD2 for D (7 bases each). There are 17 residues in the CDR3. The ends were cut back, 5 bases at V and 0 bases at J, with 20 bases in the middle. The V gene's germline CDR1 is PRHDT and CDR2 FYEKMQ (reference sequence). The CDR3 DNA reads as TGTGCCAGCAGCCGGGGGGAATGGGACAGTAGCTCCTACGAGCAGTACTTC. Translation gives CASSRGEWDSSSYEQYF.

The rearrangement links TRBV5-1 to TRBJ2-7, with 7 positions matching TRBD1. This CDR3 has 15 residues. Losses at the gene ends were 0 bases for V and 3 bases for J; bases not matched to a gene: 6. Germline CDR1 is SGHRS and CDR2 is YFSETQ. In DNA form, the CDR3 reads TGCGCCAGCAGCTTGGGCCGGACAGGTATCTACGAGCAGTACTTC. It translates to CASSLGRTGIYEQYF.

This chain joins TRBV9 and TRBJ1-2; a possible D gene is TRBD1 (6 bases). The CDR3 sequence is 14 residues long. V shed 3 bases and J shed 3 bases, with 12 bases lying between them. The germline CDR1 and CDR2 sequences are SGDLS and YYNGEE. The CDR3 region has the DNA TGTGCCAGCAGCGGGAGCAGGGGCTACTATGGCTACACCTTC. Protein product: CASSGSRGYYGYTF. Using reference TRBV9 and TRBJ1-2 for the parts outside the CDR3, the full variable domain is DSGVTQTPKHLITATGQRVTLRCSPRSGDLSVYWYQQSLDQGLQFLIQYYNGEERAKGNILERFSAQQFPDLHSELNLSSLELGDSALYFCASSGSRGYYGYTFGSGTRLTVV.

The V gene is TRBV6-6, the J gene TRBJ1-2, with 7 bases fitting TRBD1. Trimming removed 6 bases from V and 5 bases from J; junction bases left unmatched: 9. This CDR3 region has 14 residues. From germline, CDR1 is MNHNY and CDR2 SVGAGI (reference sequence). This CDR3 is CASRLASGGYGYTF. CDR3 DNA: TGTGCCAGCAGACTGGCGTCAGGGGGATATGGCTACACCTTC.

The V call is TRBV9, the J call TRBJ2-1; 9 bases align to TRBD1. CDR3 length equals 14 residues. The germline V gene has CDR1 SGDLS and CDR2 YYNGEE. With V trimmed by 4 bases and J by 5 bases, 4 bases remained unmatched. CDR3 sequence: CASSKGQGNNEQFF. CDR3 sequence (DNA): TGTGCCAGCAGCAAAGGACAGGGGAACAATGAGCAGTTCTTC.

The chain recombines TRBV6-5 with TRBJ1-5, with D perhaps TRBD1 (5 bases). The CDR3 has 13 amino acids. The germline CDR1 and CDR2 sequences are MNHEY and SVGAGI. V was trimmed by 5 bases and J by 1 base, leaving 6 bases between them. The CDR3: CASSRDSNQPQHF. The CDR3 DNA reads TGTGCCAGCAGTCGGGACAGCAATCAGCCCCAGCATTTT.

V gene TRBV27 combines with J gene TRBJ1-2, with 7 bases lining up with TRBD1. The CDR3 consists of 13 residues. The V segment lost 4 bases and the J segment 7 bases; nucleotides outside the gene matches: 6. Germline values: CDR1 MNHEY, CDR2 SMNVEV (reference sequence). DNA of the CDR3: TGTGCCAGCAGTTACACAGGGGATGGTGGCTACACCTTC. As protein: CASSYTGDGGYTF.

The V and J genes are TRBV5-8 and TRBJ1-1, with 8 bases fitting TRBD1. The CDR3 spans 15 residues. The germline CDR1 and CDR2 sequences are SGHTS and YDEGEE. V dropped 5 bases and J dropped 1; count of bases not matched to a gene: 7. Written as DNA, the CDR3 is TGTGCCAGCAGAAGGAGACAGGGGTCGAACACTGAAGCTTTCTTT. Amino acids: CASRRRQGSNTEAFF.

The rearrangement links TRBV20-1 to TRBJ2-5; 7 nucleotides align to TRBD1. The CDR3 runs 11 residues. Germline trimming cut 4 bases from V and 5 bases from J; bases unmatched to any gene: 1. Germline lookup yields CDR1 DFQATT and CDR2 SNEGSKA (reference sequence). Written as DNA, the CDR3 is TGCAGTGCTACCAGGGGGGAGACCCAGTACTTC. The encoded protein is CSATRGETQYF.

This chain links TRBV28 with TRBJ2-3; 15 bases fit TRBD2. V lost 3 bases and J lost 2; bases outside the gene matches: 6. Germline V gene data show CDR1 as MDHEN and CDR2 as SYDVKM. The CDR3 loop spans 18 amino acids. As DNA, the CDR3 is TGTGCCAGCAGTTTTCCCGGGACTAGCGGGGGGCCCACAGATACGCAGTATTTT. Its translation: CASSFPGTSGGPTDTQYF. Combining the CDR3 with reference TRBV28 and TRBJ2-3 gives the whole variable domain DVKVTQSSRYLVKRTGEKVFLECVQDMDHENMFWYRQDPGLGLRLIYFSYDVKMKEKGDIPEGYSVSREKKERFSLILESASTNQTSMYLCASSFPGTSGGPTDTQYFGPGTRLTVL.